This T cell receptor (beta chain) originates from a study of blood T cell repertoires in COVID-19. Across the study: The origin of the acute and convalescent COVID-19 samples was the United States, Italy and Spain. T cells, B-cell-depleted T cells, or PBMCs provided the cDNA or gDNA that served as material.

With regard to this clone: The sample carries other DNA sequences with the same CDR3.

In the original processing: Amplified reference gene primers provided the basis for estimating nucleated cell counts. TCRdb keeps only in-frame clones here, not all; method: immunoSEQ multiplex PCR. From that table come the V and J calls and clone size; the DNA was used to work out D and trimming. The sample shows 150,000 to 200,000 clones, about 86% of them seen only once. The length of the CDR3 is 14 residues. V was clipped by 5 bases and J by 1 base, with 11 bases between them. Germline V gene lookup returns CDR1 MDHEN and CDR2 SYDVKM. J is TRBJ2-5 and V is TRBV28, with a weak D call TRBD1 (6 bases). Material for sequencing was peripheral blood. The TCR comes from a woman aged 80 or over with acute or convalescent COVID-19. Written as DNA, the CDR3 is TGTGCCAGCAGTCTACAGGGTGGCCAAGAGACCCAGTACTTC. Translated, it gives CASSLQGGQETQYF.